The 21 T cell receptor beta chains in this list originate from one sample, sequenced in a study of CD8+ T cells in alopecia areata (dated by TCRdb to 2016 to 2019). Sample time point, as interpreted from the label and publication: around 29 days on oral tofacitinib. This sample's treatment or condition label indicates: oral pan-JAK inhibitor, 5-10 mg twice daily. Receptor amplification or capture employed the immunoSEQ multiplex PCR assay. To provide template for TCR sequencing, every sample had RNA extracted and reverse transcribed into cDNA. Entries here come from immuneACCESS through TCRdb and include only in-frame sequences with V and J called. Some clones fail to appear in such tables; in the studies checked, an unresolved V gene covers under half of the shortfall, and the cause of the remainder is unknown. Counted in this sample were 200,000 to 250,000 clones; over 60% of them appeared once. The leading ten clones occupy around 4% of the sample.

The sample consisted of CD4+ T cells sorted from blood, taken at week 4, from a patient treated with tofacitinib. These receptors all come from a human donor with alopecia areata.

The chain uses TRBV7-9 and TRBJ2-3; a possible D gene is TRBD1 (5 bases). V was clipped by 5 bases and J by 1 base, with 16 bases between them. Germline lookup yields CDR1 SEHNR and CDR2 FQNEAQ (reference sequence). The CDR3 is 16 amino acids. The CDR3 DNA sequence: TGTGCCAGCAGCCGCGGAGCAGGGATGGGCACAGATACGCAGTATTTT. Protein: CASSRGAGMGTDTQYF.

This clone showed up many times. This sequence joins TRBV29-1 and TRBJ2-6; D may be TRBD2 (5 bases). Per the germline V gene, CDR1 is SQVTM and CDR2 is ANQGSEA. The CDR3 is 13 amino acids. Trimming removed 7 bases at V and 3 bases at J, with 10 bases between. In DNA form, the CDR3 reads TGCAGCGCTGAGGGAGATGGGGCCAACGTCCTGACTTTC. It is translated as CSAEGDGANVLTF.

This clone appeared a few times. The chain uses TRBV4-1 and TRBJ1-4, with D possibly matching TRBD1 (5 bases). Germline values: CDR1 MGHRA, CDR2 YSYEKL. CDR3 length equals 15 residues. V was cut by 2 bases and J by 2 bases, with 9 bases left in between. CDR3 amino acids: CASSQFDSTNEKLFF. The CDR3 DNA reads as TGCGCCAGCAGCCAATTCGACAGTACTAATGAAAAACTGTTTTTT.

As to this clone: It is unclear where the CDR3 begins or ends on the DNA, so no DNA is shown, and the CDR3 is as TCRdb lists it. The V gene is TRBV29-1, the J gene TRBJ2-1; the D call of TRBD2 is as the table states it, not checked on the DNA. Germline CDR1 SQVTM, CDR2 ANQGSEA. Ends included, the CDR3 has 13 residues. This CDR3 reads CSVEVASGASKFF.

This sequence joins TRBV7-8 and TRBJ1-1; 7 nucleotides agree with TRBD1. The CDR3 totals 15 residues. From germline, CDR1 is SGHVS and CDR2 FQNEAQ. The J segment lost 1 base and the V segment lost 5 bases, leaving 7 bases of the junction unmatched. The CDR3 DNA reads TGTGCCAGCAGCCTCGACAGGGTACGGAACACTGAAGCTTTCTTT. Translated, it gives CASSLDRVRNTEAFF.

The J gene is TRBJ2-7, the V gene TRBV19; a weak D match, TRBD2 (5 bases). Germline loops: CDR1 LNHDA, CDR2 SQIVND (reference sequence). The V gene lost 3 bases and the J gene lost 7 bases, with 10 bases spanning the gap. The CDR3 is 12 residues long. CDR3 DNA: TGTGCCAGTAGTATGAGGAGGAGTGAGCAGTACTTC. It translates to CASSMRRSEQYF.

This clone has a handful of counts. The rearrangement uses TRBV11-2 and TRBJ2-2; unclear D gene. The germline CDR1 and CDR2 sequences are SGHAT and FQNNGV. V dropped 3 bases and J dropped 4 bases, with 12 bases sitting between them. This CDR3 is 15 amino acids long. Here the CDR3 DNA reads TGTGCCAGCAGCTTCAATCCTACATCCACCGGGGAGCTGTTTTTT. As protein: CASSFNPTSTGELFF.

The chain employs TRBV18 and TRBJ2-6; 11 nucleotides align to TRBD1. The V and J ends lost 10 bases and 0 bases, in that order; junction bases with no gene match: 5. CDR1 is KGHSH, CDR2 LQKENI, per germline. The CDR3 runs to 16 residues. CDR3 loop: CATSGTGGSGANVLTF. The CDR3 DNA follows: TGTGCCACGTCCGGGACAGGGGGCTCTGGGGCCAACGTCCTGACTTTC.

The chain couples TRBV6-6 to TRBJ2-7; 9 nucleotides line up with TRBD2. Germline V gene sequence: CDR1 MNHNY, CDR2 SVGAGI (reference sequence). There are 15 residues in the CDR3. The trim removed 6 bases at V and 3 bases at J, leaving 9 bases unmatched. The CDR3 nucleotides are TGTGCCAGCAGAACTACTAGCGGGCCTAACTACGAGCAGTACTTC. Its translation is CASRTTSGPNYEQYF.

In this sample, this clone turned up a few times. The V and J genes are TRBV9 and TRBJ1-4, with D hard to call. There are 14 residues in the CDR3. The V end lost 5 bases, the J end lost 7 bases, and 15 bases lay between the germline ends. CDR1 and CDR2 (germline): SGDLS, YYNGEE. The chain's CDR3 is CASRSKGVGEKLFF. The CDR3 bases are TGTGCCAGCAGATCTAAGGGAGTTGGTGAAAAACTGTTTTTT.

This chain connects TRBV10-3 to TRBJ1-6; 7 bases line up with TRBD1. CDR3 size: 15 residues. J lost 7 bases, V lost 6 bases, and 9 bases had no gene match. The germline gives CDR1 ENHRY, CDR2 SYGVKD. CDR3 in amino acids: CAISGQVAGNSPLHF. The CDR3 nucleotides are TGTGCCATCAGCGGACAGGTAGCGGGCAATTCACCCCTCCACTTT.

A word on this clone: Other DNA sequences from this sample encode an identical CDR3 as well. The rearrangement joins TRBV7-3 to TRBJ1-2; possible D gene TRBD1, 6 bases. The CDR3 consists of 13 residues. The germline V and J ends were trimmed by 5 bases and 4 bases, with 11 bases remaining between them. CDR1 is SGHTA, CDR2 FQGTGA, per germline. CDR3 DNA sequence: TGTGCCAGCAGCCCGGGGGCAGGCTATGGCTACACCTTC. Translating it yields CASSPGAGYGYTF.

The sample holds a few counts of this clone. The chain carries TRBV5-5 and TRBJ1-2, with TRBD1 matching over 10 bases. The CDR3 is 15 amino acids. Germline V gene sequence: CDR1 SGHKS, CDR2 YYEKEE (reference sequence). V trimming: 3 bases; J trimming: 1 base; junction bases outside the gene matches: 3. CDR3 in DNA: TGTGCCAGCAGCTGGGGACAGGGGAATAACTATGGCTACACCTTC. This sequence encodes CASSWGQGNNYGYTF.

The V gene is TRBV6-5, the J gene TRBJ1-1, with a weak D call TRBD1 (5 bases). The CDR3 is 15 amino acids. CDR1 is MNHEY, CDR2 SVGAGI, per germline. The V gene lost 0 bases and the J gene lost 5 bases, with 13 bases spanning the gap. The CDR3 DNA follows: TGTGCCAGCAGTTACTCTTATCTGGGGGATACTGAAGCTTTCTTT. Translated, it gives CASSYSYLGDTEAFF.

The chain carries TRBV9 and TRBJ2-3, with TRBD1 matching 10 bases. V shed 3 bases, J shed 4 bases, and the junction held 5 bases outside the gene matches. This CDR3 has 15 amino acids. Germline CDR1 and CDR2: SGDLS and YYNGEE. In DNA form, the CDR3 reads TGTGCCAGCAGCGAACGGGACAGGGGCCCAGATACGCAGTATTTT. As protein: CASSERDRGPDTQYF.

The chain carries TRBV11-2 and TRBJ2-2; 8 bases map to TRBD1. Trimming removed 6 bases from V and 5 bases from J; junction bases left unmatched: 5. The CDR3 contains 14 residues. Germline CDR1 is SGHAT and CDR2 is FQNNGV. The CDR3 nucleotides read TGTGCCAGCAGACGACAGGGGTCGACCGGGGAGCTGTTTTTT. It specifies CASRRQGSTGELFF.

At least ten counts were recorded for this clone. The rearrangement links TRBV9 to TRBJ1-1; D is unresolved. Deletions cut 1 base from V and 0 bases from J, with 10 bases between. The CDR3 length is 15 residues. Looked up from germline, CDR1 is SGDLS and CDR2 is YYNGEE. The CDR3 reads CASSVSGKMNTEAFF. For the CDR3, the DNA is TGTGCCAGCAGCGTATCAGGCAAGATGAACACTGAAGCTTTCTTT.

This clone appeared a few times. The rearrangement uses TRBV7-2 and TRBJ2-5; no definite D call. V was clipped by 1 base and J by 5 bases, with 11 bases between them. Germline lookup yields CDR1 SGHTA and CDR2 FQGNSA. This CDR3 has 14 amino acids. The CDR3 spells CASSLGSRSETQYF. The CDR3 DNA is TGTGCCAGCAGCTTAGGCAGCCGGTCGGAGACCCAGTACTTC.

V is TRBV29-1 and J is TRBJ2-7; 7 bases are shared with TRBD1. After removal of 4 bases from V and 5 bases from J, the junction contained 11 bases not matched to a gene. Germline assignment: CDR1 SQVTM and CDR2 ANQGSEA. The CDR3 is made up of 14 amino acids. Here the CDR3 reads CSVVRVTGTNEQYF. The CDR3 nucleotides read TGCAGCGTTGTTCGCGTGACAGGGACAAACGAGCAGTACTTC.

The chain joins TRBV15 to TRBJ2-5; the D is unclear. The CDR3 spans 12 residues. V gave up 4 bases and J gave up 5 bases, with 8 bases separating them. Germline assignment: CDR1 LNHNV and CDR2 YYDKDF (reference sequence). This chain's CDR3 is CATSKAAETQYF. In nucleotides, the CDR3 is TGTGCCACCAGCAAGGCTGCGGAGACCCAGTACTTC.

In DNA form, the CDR3 reads TGTGCCAGCAGCTTTTTGCGGGACATTCAGTACTTC. Its protein is CASSFLRDIQYF. The chain employs TRBV11-2 and TRBJ2-4; possibly TRBD2 for D (5 bases). Trimming stripped 3 bases from V and 8 bases from J, with 8 bases between. Germline V gene sequence: CDR1 SGHAT, CDR2 FQNNGV. The CDR3 extends over 12 amino acids. The full variable domain, completed using reference TRBV11-2 and TRBJ2-4, is EAGVAQSPRYKIIEKRQSVAFWCNPISGHATLYWYQQILGQGPKLLIQFQNNGVVDDSQLPKDRFSAERLKGVDSTLKIQPAKLEDSAVYLCASSFLRDIQYFGAGTRLSVL.